The 16 T cell receptor beta chains below come from one sample, sequenced in a study of blood T cells in healthy people across ages. A second PCR, run for roughly 7 to 11 cycles, used a sample-barcoded 5' primer plus a J-beta primer mix. TCRdb analysed the 5' RACE reads with MiXCR anew, one entry per CDR3 protein. The sample holds about 1.7 million distinct CDR3 sequences, approximately 28% seen once. Sequencing was done on a sample of blood. These receptors were obtained from a woman in her twenties or thirties in good health.

A few counts support this clonotype. The V and J genes are TRBV19 and TRBJ1-1; no definite D call. The CDR3 loop spans 16 amino acids. V lost 3 bases, J lost 4 bases, and 18 bases lay in between. The V gene's germline CDR1 is LNHDA and CDR2 SQIVND (reference sequence). In DNA form, the CDR3 reads TGTGCCAGTAGTATTCTTCGGAGGGCGGGGATCACTGAAGCTTTCTTT. It yields the protein CASSILRRAGITEAFF.

A single count supports this clonotype. The chain's CDR3 is CASSTGNRNIQYF. As DNA, the CDR3 is TGTGCCAGTAGTACAGGGAATAGAAACATTCAGTACTTC. This rearrangement joins TRBV19 to TRBJ2-4, with D perhaps TRBD1 (5 bases). The length of the CDR3 is 13 residues. Germline loops: CDR1 LNHDA, CDR2 SQIVND (reference sequence). The germline V and J ends were trimmed by 4 bases and 6 bases, with 10 bases remaining between them.

This chain connects TRBV2 to TRBJ1-5; tentative D call: TRBD1 (5 bases). Germline-derived CDR1 and CDR2 are SNHLY and FYNNEI. Trimming shortened V by 7 bases and J by 3 bases, and 10 bases separated the two germline ends. The CDR3 is made up of 13 amino acids. CDR3 sequence reads: CASKDNFNQPQHF. The CDR3 DNA sequence: TGTGCCAGCAAGGACAATTTCAATCAGCCCCAGCATTTT.

This clonotype has more than one count but fewer than ten. The V call is TRBV20-1, the J call TRBJ2-5, with 15 bases fitting TRBD2. This CDR3 region has 15 residues. Losses at the gene ends were 5 bases for V and 4 bases for J; bases not matched to a gene: 5. Germline loops: CDR1 DFQATT, CDR2 SNEGSKA (reference sequence). The CDR3 DNA reads as TGCAGTGCTCCCGGACTAGCGGGGGGGCTAGAGACCCAGTACTTC. Protein sequence: CSAPGLAGGLETQYF.

This clonotype was recorded at least ten times. This chain joins TRBV5-1 and TRBJ2-1, with D perhaps matching TRBD1 (5 bases). Germline values: CDR1 SGHRS, CDR2 YFSETQ. The CDR3 has 15 amino acids. Trimming shortened V by 0 bases and J by 5 bases, and 12 bases separated the two germline ends. DNA for the CDR3: TGCGCCAGCAGCTTGGTAGGGGAAAATAACAATGAGCAGTTCTTC. Its translation: CASSLVGENNNEQFF.

V and J are TRBV27 and TRBJ2-1, with 14 bases identical to TRBD2. Germline-derived CDR1 and CDR2 are MNHEY and SMNVEV (reference sequence). The CDR3 spans 18 residues. The J segment lost 2 bases and the V segment lost 3 bases, leaving 6 bases of the junction unmatched. This CDR3 reads CASSLPGLAGVTYNEQFF. DNA of the CDR3: TGTGCCAGCAGTTTGCCGGGACTAGCGGGGGTAACCTACAATGAGCAGTTCTTC.

V is TRBV9 and J is TRBJ1-2, with TRBD1 as a possible D gene (5 bases). This CDR3 has 14 amino acids. Germline-derived CDR1 and CDR2 are SGDLS and YYNGEE. Trimming cost V 4 bases and J 3 bases, with 13 bases left between them. The CDR3, as DNA: TGTGCCAGCAGCTCATCCTTAGGGGACTATGGCTACACCTTC. It encodes CASSSSLGDYGYTF.

Ten or more counts support this clonotype. The rearrangement links TRBV6-6 to TRBJ1-2; tentatively, D is TRBD1 (5 bases). From germline, CDR1 is MNHNY and CDR2 SVGAGI (reference sequence). This CDR3 comprises 14 residues. V was shortened by 2 bases and J by 4 bases, with 11 bases between the two germline ends. The CDR3 nucleotides read TGTGCCAGCAGTTACAGGGACGGGCCCTATGGCTACACCTTC. Amino acids: CASSYRDGPYGYTF.

This clonotype was counted many times. The chain couples TRBV7-9 to TRBJ2-7, with unresolved D. Per germline, CDR1 SEHNR and CDR2 FQNEAQ (reference sequence). The CDR3 consists of 13 residues. V gave up 5 bases and J gave up 6 bases, with 14 bases separating them. CDR3: CASSPSQGREQYF. CDR3 nucleotides: TGTGCCAGCAGCCCATCTCAAGGGCGCGAGCAGTACTTC.

This clonotype was recorded many times. The V and J genes are TRBV29-1 and TRBJ2-3; D is uncertain. With 7 bases removed from V and 4 bases from J, the gap between germline ends came to 6 bases. This CDR3 comprises 10 residues. Germline CDR1 and CDR2: SQVTM and ANQGSEA. Here the CDR3 reads CSAPSDTQYF. The CDR3, as DNA: TGCAGCGCTCCTTCAGATACGCAGTATTTT.

This clonotype was recorded only once. The chain couples TRBV6-6 to TRBJ1-1; unclear D gene. The CDR3 has 14 residues. V dropped 6 bases and J dropped 0 bases, with 11 bases sitting between them. Germline-derived CDR1 and CDR2 are MNHNY and SVGAGI (reference sequence). The CDR3 nucleotides read TGTGCCAGCAGCTATCAGACTATGAACACTGAAGCTTTCTTT. Amino acid sequence: CASSYQTMNTEAFF.

This clonotype was seen a handful of times. This chain links TRBV6-6 with TRBJ1-6; D unclear. CDR3 size: 15 residues. Per germline, CDR1 MNHNY and CDR2 SVGAGI (reference sequence). V gave up 2 bases and J gave up 9 bases, with 14 bases separating them. CDR3 residues: CASSYHRRVGSPLHF. CDR3 nucleotide sequence: TGTGCCAGCAGTTACCACCGCCGGGTCGGTTCACCCCTCCACTTT.

This clonotype was detected only a few times. This chain uses TRBV5-1 with TRBJ2-2, with D perhaps TRBD1 or TRBD2 (6 bases each). The CDR3 runs 16 residues. Germline V lookup: CDR1 SGHRS, CDR2 YFSETQ. The V gene lost 3 bases and the J gene lost 4 bases, with 16 bases spanning the gap. The CDR3 region is CASSSSESGATGELFF. As DNA, the CDR3 is TGCGCCAGCAGCTCATCCGAATCGGGGGCCACCGGGGAGCTGTTTTTT. Complete variable domain (other parts from reference TRBV5-1 and TRBJ2-2): KAGVTQTPRYLIKTRGQQVTLSCSPISGHRSVSWYQQTPGQGLQFLFEYFSETQRNKGNFPGRFSGRQFSNSRSEMNVSTLELGDSALYLCASSSSESGATGELFFGEGSRLTVL.

Ten or more counts support this clonotype. The chain combines TRBV15 with TRBJ2-1; D might be TRBD1 (5 bases). The CDR3 covers 13 residues. Germline assignment: CDR1 LNHNV and CDR2 YYDKDF (reference sequence). Trimming removed 5 bases from V and 8 bases from J, with 13 bases in between. The CDR3 DNA is TGTGCCACCAGCTCACAGGAACGGGATGAGCAGTTCTTC. It yields the protein CATSSQERDEQFF.

As for this clonotype: The junction differs from germline at one of its ends, possibly a read error. This chain joins TRBV12-3 or TRBV12-4 and TRBJ1-3, with D unclear. This CDR3 has 22 residues. This CDR3 is CASSGRLVKGGWSLNSGNTRYF. CDR3 in DNA: TGTGCCAGCAGTGGCCGTCTGGTAAAGGGTGGGTGGTCCCTCAACTCTGGAAACACCAGATATTTT.

This clonotype was observed many times. V usage is TRBV9 and J usage is TRBJ2-1, with TRBD2 matching over 10 bases. Per the germline V gene, CDR1 is SGDLS and CDR2 is YYNGEE. Trimming at V came to 0 bases and at J to 8 bases, leaving 8 bases not matched to a gene. The CDR3 length is 16 residues. The CDR3 DNA is TGTGCCAGCAGCGTAGTACCTAGCGGGAGTTTCTATGAGCAGTTCTTC. It codes for CASSVVPSGSFYEQFF.